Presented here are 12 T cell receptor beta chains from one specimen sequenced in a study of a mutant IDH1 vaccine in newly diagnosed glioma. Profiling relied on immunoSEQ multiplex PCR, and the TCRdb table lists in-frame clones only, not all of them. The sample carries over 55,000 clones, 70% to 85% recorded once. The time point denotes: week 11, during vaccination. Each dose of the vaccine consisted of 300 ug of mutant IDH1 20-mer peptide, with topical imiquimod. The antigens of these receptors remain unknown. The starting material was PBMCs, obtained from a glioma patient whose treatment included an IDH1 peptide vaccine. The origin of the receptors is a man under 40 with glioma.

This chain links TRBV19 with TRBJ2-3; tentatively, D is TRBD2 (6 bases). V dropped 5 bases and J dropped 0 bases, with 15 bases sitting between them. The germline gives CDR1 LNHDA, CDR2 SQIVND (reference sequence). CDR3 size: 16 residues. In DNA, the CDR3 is TGTGCCAGTAGTTTGTTTTGGGACTCTAGCACAGATACGCAGTATTTT. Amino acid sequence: CASSLFWDSSTDTQYF.

The CDR3 sequence: CASSPETGRATGELFF. CDR3 in DNA: TGTGCCAGCTCACCAGAGACAGGGCGGGCCACCGGGGAGCTGTTTTTT. The chain joins TRBV18 to TRBJ2-2, with TRBD1 identical over 7 bases. Germline CDR1 and CDR2: KGHSH and LQKENI. The length of the CDR3 is 16 residues. V shed 2 bases and J 4 bases; nucleotides not matched to a gene: 7.

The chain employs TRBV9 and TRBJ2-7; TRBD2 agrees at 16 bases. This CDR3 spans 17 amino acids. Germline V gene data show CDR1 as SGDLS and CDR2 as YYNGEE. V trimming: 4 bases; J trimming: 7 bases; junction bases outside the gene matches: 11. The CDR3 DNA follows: TGTGCCAGCAGCCCGGGACTAGCGGGGGGGTTGGGAGGAGAGCAGTACTTC. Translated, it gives CASSPGLAGGLGGEQYF.

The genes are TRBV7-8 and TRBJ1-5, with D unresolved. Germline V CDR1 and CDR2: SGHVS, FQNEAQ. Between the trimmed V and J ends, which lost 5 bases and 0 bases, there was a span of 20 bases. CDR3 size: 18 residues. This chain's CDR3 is CASSPHRLIVYSNQPQHF. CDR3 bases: TGTGCCAGCAGCCCCCACCGACTGATCGTCTATAGCAATCAGCCCCAGCATTTT.

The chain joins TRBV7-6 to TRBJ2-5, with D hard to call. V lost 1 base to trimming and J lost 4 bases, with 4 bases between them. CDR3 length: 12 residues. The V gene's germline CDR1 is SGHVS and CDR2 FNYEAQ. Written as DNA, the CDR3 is TGTGCCAGCAGCTTAGTTCCAGAGACCCAGTACTTC. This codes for CASSLVPETQYF.

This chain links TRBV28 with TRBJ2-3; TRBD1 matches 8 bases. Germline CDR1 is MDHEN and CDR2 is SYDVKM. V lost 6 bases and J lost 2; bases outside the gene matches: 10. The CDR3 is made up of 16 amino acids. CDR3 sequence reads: CASRNRGNWDTDTQYF. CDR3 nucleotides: TGTGCCAGCAGGAACAGGGGGAATTGGGACACAGATACGCAGTATTTT.

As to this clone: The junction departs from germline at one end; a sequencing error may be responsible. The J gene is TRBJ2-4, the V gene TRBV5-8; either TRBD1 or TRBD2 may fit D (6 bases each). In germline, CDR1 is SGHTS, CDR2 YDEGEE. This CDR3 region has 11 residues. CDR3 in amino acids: CASSLVSGADF. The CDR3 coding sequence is TGTGCCAGCAGCTTGGTTTCGGGGGCCGACTTC.

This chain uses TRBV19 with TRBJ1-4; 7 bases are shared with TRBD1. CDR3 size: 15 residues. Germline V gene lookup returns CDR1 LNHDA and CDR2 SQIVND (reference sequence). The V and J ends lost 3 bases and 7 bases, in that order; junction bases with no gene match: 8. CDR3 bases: TGTGCCAGTAGTATCGACTCCAGGGGGGGTGAAAAACTGTTTTTT. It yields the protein CASSIDSRGGEKLFF.

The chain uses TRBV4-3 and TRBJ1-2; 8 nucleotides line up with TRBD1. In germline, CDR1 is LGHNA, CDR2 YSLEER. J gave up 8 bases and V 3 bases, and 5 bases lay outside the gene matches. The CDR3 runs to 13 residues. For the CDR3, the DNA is TGCGCCAGCAGCCAGCAGGGGGCCAGGGGCTACACCTTC. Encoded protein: CASSQQGARGYTF.

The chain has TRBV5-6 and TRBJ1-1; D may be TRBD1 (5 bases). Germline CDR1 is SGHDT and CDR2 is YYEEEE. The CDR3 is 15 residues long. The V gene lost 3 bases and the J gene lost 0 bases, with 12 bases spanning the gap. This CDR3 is CASSSPTDMNTEAFF. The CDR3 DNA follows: TGTGCCAGCAGCTCCCCGACAGACATGAACACTGAAGCTTTCTTT.

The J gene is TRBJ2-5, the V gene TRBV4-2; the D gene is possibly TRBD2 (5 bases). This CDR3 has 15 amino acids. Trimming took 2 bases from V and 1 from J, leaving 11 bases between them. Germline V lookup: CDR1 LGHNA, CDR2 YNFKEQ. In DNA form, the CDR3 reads TGTGCCAGCAGCCAACGAGCGGATATCCAAGAGACCCAGTACTTC. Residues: CASSQRADIQETQYF.

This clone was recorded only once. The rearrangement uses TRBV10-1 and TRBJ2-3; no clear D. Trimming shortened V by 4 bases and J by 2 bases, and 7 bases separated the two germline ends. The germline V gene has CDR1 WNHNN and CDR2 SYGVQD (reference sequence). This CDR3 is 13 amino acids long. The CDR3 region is CASSGQNTDTQYF. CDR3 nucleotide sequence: TGCGCCAGCAGTGGGCAGAACACAGATACGCAGTATTTT.